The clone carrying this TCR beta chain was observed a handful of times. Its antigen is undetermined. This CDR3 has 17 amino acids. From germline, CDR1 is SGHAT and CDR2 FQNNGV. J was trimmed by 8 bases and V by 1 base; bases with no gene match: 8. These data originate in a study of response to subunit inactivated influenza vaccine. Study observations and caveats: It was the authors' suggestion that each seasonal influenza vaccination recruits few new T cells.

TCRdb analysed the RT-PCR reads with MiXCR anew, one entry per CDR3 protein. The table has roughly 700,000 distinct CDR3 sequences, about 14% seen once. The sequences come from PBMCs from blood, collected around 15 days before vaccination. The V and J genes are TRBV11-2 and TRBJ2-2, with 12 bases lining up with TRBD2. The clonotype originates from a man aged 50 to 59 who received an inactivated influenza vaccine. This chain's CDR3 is CASSLGPPGLAGGELFF. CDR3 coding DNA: TGTGCCAGCAGCTTAGGCCCCCCAGGACTAGCGGGGGGGGAGCTGTTTTTT.